This TCR beta chain was sequenced in a study of beta chain features in type 1 diabetes. The overall study: Investigators examined approximately 110,000,000 sorted cells across all samples.

Study conclusions and caveats: The VDJ junctions of type 1 diabetes patients carried fewer insertions and more deletions.

TCRB transcripts that were expressed got sequenced, as all of the isolated RNA had been reverse transcribed. Data came from immunoSEQ multiplex PCR; TCRdb stores just in-frame clones and leaves some out. Found here are under 300,000 clones, under 8.5% of them singletons; the top ten hold more than 0.9%. In the case of this clone: Its antigen remains unknown.

The source of this sequence is a woman aged 18-35 years in good health. Source material: central memory CD4+ T cells from blood.

The CDR3 DNA follows: TGCGCCAGCAGCCAAGAAGCCTCGGGAGGCCCGCAGTACTTC. Translating it yields CASSQEASGGPQYF. The chain employs TRBV4-3 and TRBJ2-7, with 7 bases matching TRBD2. CDR3 size: 14 residues. V shed 0 bases and J 9 bases; nucleotides not matched to a gene: 8. CDR1 is LGHNA and CDR2 is YSLEER in the germline V gene.